This T cell receptor beta chain was sequenced during a study of blood T cell repertoires in COVID-19. The V gene's germline CDR1 is ENHRY and CDR2 SYGVKD. This CDR3 region has 14 residues. The V and J ends lost 3 bases and 5 bases respectively, with 13 bases between them. This table comes from immunoSEQ multiplex PCR, and its TCRdb copy is limited to in-frame clones, with some not included. Seen here are roughly 69,000 clones, over 60% observed once, and the top ten hold more than 5%. The V and J genes are TRBV10-3 and TRBJ1-1, with D maybe TRBD1 (5 bases). This receptor was obtained from a human donor in a cohort sampled during active COVID-19. The sequencing input was peripheral blood. The CDR3 DNA follows: TGTGCCATCAGTGAACAGGCGTTTGCGACTGAAGCTTTCTTT. Its protein product is CAISEQAFATEAFF.